This T cell receptor beta chain was recorded in a study of cytomegalovirus exposure and HLA in healthy donors. The primer mix had 60 Vbeta and 13 Jbeta primers. Assay: immunoSEQ multiplex PCR; the TCRdb copy retains only in-frame clones and omits some. The sample lists over 150,000 clones, 79% seen once, with about 2% in the top ten. Germline CDR1 reads SGHDT; CDR2 reads YYEEEE. Losses at the gene ends were 5 bases for V and 5 bases for J; bases not matched to a gene: 7. The CDR3 runs 14 residues. The source material was PBMCs. The V call is TRBV5-6, the J call TRBJ2-3; 8 nucleotides match TRBD2. The TCR sequence derives from a man aged 40-50 years in good health and CMV-seronegative. CDR3 coding DNA: TGTGCCAGCAGACAGGGACTAGGGGTAGATACGCAGTATTTT. It yields the protein CASRQGLGVDTQYF.